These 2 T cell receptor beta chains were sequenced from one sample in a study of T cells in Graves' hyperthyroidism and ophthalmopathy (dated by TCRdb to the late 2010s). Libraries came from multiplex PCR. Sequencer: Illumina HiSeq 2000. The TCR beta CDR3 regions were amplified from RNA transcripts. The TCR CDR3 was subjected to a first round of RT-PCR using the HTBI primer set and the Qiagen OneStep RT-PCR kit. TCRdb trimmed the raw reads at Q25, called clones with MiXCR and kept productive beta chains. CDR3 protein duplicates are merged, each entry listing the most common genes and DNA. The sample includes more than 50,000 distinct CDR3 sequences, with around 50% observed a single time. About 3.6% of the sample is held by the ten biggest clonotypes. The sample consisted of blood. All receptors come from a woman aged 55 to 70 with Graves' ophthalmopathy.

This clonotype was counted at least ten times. The CDR3 here is CSARGQLSNQPQHF. The DNA for the CDR3 is TGCAGTGCTAGAGGTCAACTTAGCAATCAGCCCCAGCATTTT. The V gene is TRBV20-1, the J gene TRBJ1-5, with D unresolved. Germline values: CDR1 DFQATT, CDR2 SNEGSKA (reference sequence). This CDR3 spans 14 amino acids. V was pared by 1 base and J by 0 bases, with 7 bases between.

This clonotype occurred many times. The CDR3 DNA sequence: TGCGCCAGCAGCCAAGGAAGGGGGGGGAAATTCTACGAGCAGTACTTC. Protein product: CASSQGRGGKFYEQYF. This chain uses TRBV4-1 with TRBJ2-7; D possibly corresponds to TRBD2 (7 bases). Per the germline V gene, CDR1 is MGHRA and CDR2 is YSYEKL. Trimming left V 1 base short and J 3 bases short, with 16 bases between. The CDR3 totals 16 residues.